Listed below are T cell receptor beta chains from one sample, sequenced in a study of blood T cell repertoires in COVID-19. Clones were read by immunoSEQ multiplex PCR, and TCRdb kept only the in-frame ones, dropping some. Among approximately 210,000 clones listed, 65% to 85% were seen once. Sequencing was carried out using PBMCs or T cells enriched from blood (not recorded which). The receptors were gathered from a man aged 25-45 years with acute COVID-19. CDR3s include the opening cysteine and the closing phenylalanine or tryptophan. Fields, in order: clone size, D gene, J gene, V gene, CDR3 DNA, CDR3 protein. A D gene is named only where the DNA matches it firmly. Not every row has a clone size; where given, it reads once, few, many or a size class.

NA | NA | TRBJ1-3 | TRBV5-1 | TGCGCCAGCGGAGAAGGGGCGTCCTCTGGAAACACCATATATTTT | CASGEGASSGNTIYF
NA | TRBD1 | TRBJ1-2 | TRBV19 | TGTGCCAGTAGGACCGCAGGGGGGCGAGGAAACTATGGCTACACCTTC | CASRTAGGRGNYGYTF
NA | NA | TRBJ1-2 | TRBV13 | TGTGCCAGCAGCGTAGGGGGGGCCGAGGACTATGGCTACACCTTC | CASSVGGAEDYGYTF
once | TRBD1 | TRBJ2-7 | TRBV6-5 | TGTGCCAGCAGTTACTCCGGACAGGGCAGATACGAGCAGTACTTC | CASSYSGQGRYEQYF
NA | TRBD1 | TRBJ2-7 | TRBV7-2 | TGTGCCAGCAGCTTAGGGGACAGCTACGAGCAGTACTTC | CASSLGDSYEQYF
few | NA | TRBJ1-6 | TRBV18 | TGTGCCACCACCCCCGGTCGGGGGGGATTAGCGGATTCACCCCTCCACTTT | CATTPGRGGLADSPLHF
NA | NA | TRBJ2-5 | TRBV7-9 | TGTGCCAGCAGCTCGTCGCGGGGCAGGGTTGAAGAGACCCAGTACTTC | CASSSSRGRVEETQYF
NA | NA | TRBJ1-2 | TRBV5-6 | TGTGCCAGCAGCTTGGGCACGGACAGTAATGCTAACTATGGCTACACCTTC | CASSLGTDSNANYGYTF
NA | NA | TRBJ1-5 | TRBV29-1 | TGCAGCGTGATGAGGGAGCTCAATCAGCCCCAGCATTTT | CSVMRELNQPQHF
NA | TRBD1 | TRBJ1-2 | TRBV9 | TGTGCCAGCAGCGTAATACAGGGGTATGGCTACACCTTC | CASSVIQGYGYTF
NA | TRBD2 | TRBJ2-7 | TRBV27 | TGTGCCAGCAGTCCCAGGACTAGCGGGGGCTCCTACGAGCAGTACTTC | CASSPRTSGGSYEQYF
few | NA | TRBJ1-2 | TRBV2 | TGTGCCAGCCAACGACAGGCCTATGGCTACACCTTC | CASQRQAYGYTF
NA | TRBD1 | TRBJ2-3 | TRBV5-4 | TGTGCCAGCAGCTTACAGGGGTCAGATACGCAGTATTTT | CASSLQGSDTQYF
few | NA | TRBJ1-2 | TRBV30 | TGTGCCTTGAACCGGGACACATACTATGGCTACACCTTC | CALNRDTYYGYTF
NA | TRBD1 | TRBJ1-2 | TRBV11-2 | TGTGCCAGCAGCGGTCACAGGGGGCGTAACTATGGCTACACCTTC | CASSGHRGRNYGYTF
once | NA | TRBJ2-2 | TRBV18 | TGTGCCAGCTCACCGGCTCAGGGGAACACCGGGGAGCTGTTTTTT | CASSPAQGNTGELFF
NA | NA | TRBJ1-1 | TRBV5-4 | TGTGCCAGCAGCTCCCCGGGGGGCTGGACTGAAGCTTTCTTT | CASSSPGGWTEAFF
NA | NA | TRBJ1-4 | TRBV5-6 | TGTGCCAGCAGCTTATCAGTGGGGGGGAATGAAAAACTGTTTTTT | CASSLSVGGNEKLFF
NA | NA | TRBJ1-2 | TRBV12-3/TRBV12-4 | TGTGCCAGCAGTCGGACCGGGGGGTATGGCTACACCTTC | CASSRTGGYGYTF
once | NA | TRBJ1-2 | TRBV14 | TGTGCCAGCAGCCAGAGGGAATCCAACTATGGCTACACCTTC | CASSQRESNYGYTF
NA | TRBD1 | TRBJ1-5 | TRBV24-1 | TGTGCCACCGGCCTGACAGGGTACAATCAGCCCCAGCATTTT | CATGLTGYNQPQHF
NA | TRBD1 | TRBJ1-2 | TRBV5-6 | TGTGCCAGCAACTACCCGGGACAGGTAGACGGCTACACCTTC | CASNYPGQVDGYTF
NA | NA | TRBJ1-6 | TRBV5-1 | TGCGCCAGCAGCAAAGCAGGGGAGGGGTATTCACCCCTCCACTTT | CASSKAGEGYSPLHF
NA | NA | TRBJ1-5 | TRBV19 | TGTGCCAGTAGTATTGCAGGAGGGTTTGCAGAGCCCCAGCATTTT | CASSIAGGFAEPQHF
NA | TRBD1 | TRBJ1-1 | TRBV9 | TGTGCCAGCAGCGCACAGCAGGGGGCGAACACTGAAGCTTTCTTT | CASSAQQGANTEAFF
NA | NA | TRBJ1-4 | TRBV7-9 | TGTGCCAGCAGCCCACAGTTCGGCATCAACAAAAAACTGTTTTTT | CASSPQFGINKKLFF
few | NA | TRBJ1-2 | TRBV3-1/TRBV3-2 | TGTGCCAGCAGCCCCACCCCGGAAGGGGATAGCTATGGCTACACCTTC | CASSPTPEGDSYGYTF
NA | TRBD1 | TRBJ2-7 | TRBV5-5 | TGTGCCAGCAGCCAACGGGACAGGGGCTTCTACGAGCAGTACTTC | CASSQRDRGFYEQYF